One and the same sample provided the 7 T cell receptor beta chains below, sequenced in a study of beta chain features in type 1 diabetes. Their cognate antigens are unknown. The entirety of the isolated RNA underwent reverse transcription, so expressed TCRB transcripts were sequenced. Sequencing used immunoSEQ multiplex PCR; TCRdb keeps in-frame clones, though not all of them. The table lists about 340,000 clones, about 13% of them singletons, with about 0.015% in the top ten. The study, taken as a whole, reports: In all four CD4+ subsets, TCRB CDR3 length was significantly, moderately reduced in type 1 diabetes.

Sequenced: naive CD4+ T cells from blood. These receptors all come from a woman younger than 35 with type 1 diabetes.

The rearrangement joins TRBV12-5 to TRBJ2-1; D ambiguous. Germline assignment: CDR1 LGHNT and CDR2 FRNRAP. Trimming pared 0 bases from V and 5 bases from J, leaving 5 bases between. The CDR3 length is 13 residues. The CDR3 DNA reads as TGTGCTAGTGGTTTGGTTGCAGACAATGAGCAGTTCTTC. It translates to CASGLVADNEQFF.

This clone was seen a handful of times. The chain links TRBV25-1 to TRBJ1-1, with a possible D match to TRBD1 (5 bases). This CDR3 contains 14 residues. Germline assignment: CDR1 MGHDK and CDR2 SYGVNS. Deletions cut 5 bases from V and 1 base from J, with 11 bases between. Here the CDR3 DNA reads TGTGCCAGCAGTACAGACAGAGAGAACACTGAAGCTTTCTTT. Its protein is CASSTDRENTEAFF.

The chain has TRBV30 and TRBJ2-7; perhaps TRBD1 as D (5 bases). Germline V gene lookup returns CDR1 GTSNPN and CDR2 SVGIG (reference sequence). The CDR3 consists of 13 residues. Trimming stripped 3 bases from V and 1 base from J, with 10 bases between. For the CDR3, the DNA is TGTGCCTGGAGCGCAGGGCCGTCCTACGAGCAGTACTTC. It is translated as CAWSAGPSYEQYF.

This clone occurred once. This CDR3 reads CASSLSRRRGLSGANVLTF. CDR3 bases: TGTGCCAGCAGCCTTTCACGGAGGCGTGGGTTGAGTGGGGCCAACGTCCTGACTTTC. The V call is TRBV11-1, the J call TRBJ2-6; weak D call: TRBD2 (5 bases). The CDR3 spans 19 residues. Germline V gene lookup returns CDR1 SGHAT and CDR2 FQDESV (reference sequence). Trimming took off 5 bases at V and 3 bases at J, with 23 bases between the two ends.

The chain links TRBV7-2 to TRBJ1-2, with TRBD1 as a possible D gene (5 bases). Trimming took off 6 bases at V and 0 bases at J, with 17 bases between the two ends. Germline V gene data show CDR1 as SGHTA and CDR2 as FQGNSA. CDR3 length: 16 residues. This CDR3 is CASSMGQPVANYGYTF. The CDR3 region has the DNA TGTGCCAGCAGTATGGGGCAGCCGGTCGCTAACTATGGCTACACCTTC.

As regards this clone: Since no conserved phenylalanine or tryptophan closes the CDR3, a read error is the likely cause. It is unclear where the CDR3 begins or ends on the DNA, so no DNA is shown, and the CDR3 is as TCRdb lists it. The chain joins TRBV20-1 to TRBJ2-7; the table's D call of TRBD1 was not tested on the DNA. The CDR3 length is 10 residues, termini included. Germline loops: CDR1 DFQATT, CDR2 SNEGSKA (reference sequence). The CDR3: CSLRQGIVLY.

The CDR3 spells CASSDGEGGFGSYEQYV. The CDR3 DNA is TGTGCCAGCAGTGATGGGGAAGGAGGGTTTGGCTCCTACGAGCAGTACGTC. V and J are TRBV2 and TRBJ2-7, with a possible D match to TRBD2 (6 bases). V lost 3 bases and J lost 0, with 18 bases in between. CDR3 size: 17 residues. CDR1 and CDR2 (germline): SNHLY, FYNNEI.